This TCR beta chain is from a study of control samples from healthy donors and cancer patients. With 1 base removed from V and 5 bases from J, the gap between germline ends came to 12 bases. The CDR3 has 14 amino acids. Germline CDR1 MNHNS, CDR2 SASEGT. Measured with immunoSEQ multiplex PCR; TCRdb has only the in-frame clones, and not every one. This table holds about 120,000 clones, 80% to 90% found once. This TCR came from a woman aged 45 to 65 with colorectal cancer. This chain links TRBV6-1 with TRBJ2-7; no reliable D call. Sequenced material: PBMCs. The CDR3 loop is CASSEDVRSHEQYF. The CDR3 nucleotides are TGTGCCAGCAGTGAAGACGTAAGGAGCCACGAGCAGTACTTC.